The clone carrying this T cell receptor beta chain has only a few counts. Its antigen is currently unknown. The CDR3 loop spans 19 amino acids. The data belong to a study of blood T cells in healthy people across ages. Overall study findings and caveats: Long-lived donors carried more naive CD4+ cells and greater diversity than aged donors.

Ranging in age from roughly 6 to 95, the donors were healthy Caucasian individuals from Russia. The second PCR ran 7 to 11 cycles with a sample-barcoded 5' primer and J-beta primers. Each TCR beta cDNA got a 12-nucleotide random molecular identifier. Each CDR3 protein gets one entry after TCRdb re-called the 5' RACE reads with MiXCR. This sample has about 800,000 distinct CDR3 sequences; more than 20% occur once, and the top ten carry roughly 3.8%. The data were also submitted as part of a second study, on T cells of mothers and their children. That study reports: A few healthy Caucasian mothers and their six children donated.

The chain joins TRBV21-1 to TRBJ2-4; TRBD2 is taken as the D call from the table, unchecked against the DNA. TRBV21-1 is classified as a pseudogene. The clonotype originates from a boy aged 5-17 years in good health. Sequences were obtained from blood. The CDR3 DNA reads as TGTGCCCAGCAGCAAAGAGGGGGGACTAGCAGCCTAGCCAAAAACATTCAGTACTTC. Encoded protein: CAQQQRGGTSSLAKNIQYF.